This entry is about one T cell receptor (beta chain). Its recognized antigen is unknown. Base qualities were left out, and no much larger clone turns up one base away. From the cysteine up to the phenylalanine, the CDR3 has a length of 16 residues. Of the read, only the CDR3 DNA is kept; its 48 bases are in frame from base 1. Deletion took 4 bases off V and 4 bases off J, with a span of 18 bases between the germline ends. CDR1 and CDR2 were assigned from the germline V gene as WSHSY and SAAADI. The data stem from a study of human T cells and chemical hapten exposure (dated by TCRdb to the early 2020s). Background on the whole study: For sensitization, 2% DPC in acetone was applied to a roughly 2 cm by roughly 2 cm area of upper inner arm skin. Patients additionally received weekly therapeutic DPC doses to the scalp throughout the approximately 22-week study period. Patch testing on the upper back used Finn chambers containing 0.01% DPC, with scoring done after 6 days according to International Contact Dermatitis Research Group standards. Most of the patients in the cohort were female, and the cohort covered alopecia areata with under or over 50% scalp involvement, alopecia totalis and alopecia universalis. The libraries were sequenced as a pool, and the TCR yield per sample differed mostly because of small variations in library volumes within the pool. In alopecia patients, the study followed how the peripheral blood TCR repertoire changed in vivo over primary and secondary sensitization to diphenylcyclopropenone (DPC), a hapten. Blood samples were taken from patients before sensitization (week 0) and at 2, 6 and about 24 weeks after DPC sensitization. Roughly 30 alopecia patients gave blood for TCR sequencing at one to four time points (pre-sensitization, 2, 6 and 24 weeks). For every blood RNA sample, sequencing covered both the TCR alpha and TCR beta chains.

The method behind the library was RACE. The reads were generated on a NextSeq 500. During library preparation, unique molecular identifiers were attached to individual cDNA molecules so that TCRs could be counted quantitatively and reproducibly. On the study's bioinformatics: A median of about 87,000 TCRs per sample was observed, with a range of roughly 20,000 to 750,000. The Decombinator software suite was used to annotate V, J and CDR3 in the TCR reads. For PS versus PT1 abundance plots, all samples were subsampled to the same number of TCRs (28,000). TCRs were defined as expanded if absent before sensitization and observed at least eight times at the 2-week time point. TCRdb reanalyzed the raw reads on its own, using fastp at Q25 for trimming and MiXCR for clone calling, and kept in-frame beta chains. Every distinct CDR3 protein forms one entry, paired with its most common genes and DNA. The V and J calls were determined by TCRdb, not by the authors. The sample table holds tens of thousands of distinct CDR3 sequences, of which 12% were seen once. Approximately 1.9% of the sample rests with the top ten.

The time point label corresponds to: pre-sensitization, week 0. Read against the paper, the sample's treatment or condition label means: therapeutic diphenylcyclopropenone sensitization with weekly scalp DPC. Unfractionated whole blood was collected in Tempus Blood RNA tubes, and total RNA was extracted from that blood. At each patch-test visit, blood was drawn before the patch test was applied. Eligible patients were aged 18 to 70, diagnosed with alopecia, deemed suitable for DPC therapy, and excluded if pregnant. Broader findings and caveats from the paper: Alopecia, a presumed autoimmune disease, was present in all patients, so the immune response of the patients might differ from that of healthy individuals. After repeated subsampling, the strength of the expansion versus patch-test correlation and the threshold at which it became significant changed. DPC sensitization did not change how many TCRs were above 1 in 1000 frequency, and no evidence was found of alterations in global repertoire structure. Expanded TCRs formed significantly more large CDR3 similarity clusters than pre-sensitization or healthy control sets, consistent with antigen-driven responses. The number of PT1 expanded TCRs positively correlated with patch test score, significant at thresholds 8, 16 and 32 but not 4.

This specimen consisted of whole blood, obtained in connection with sensitization to the hapten diphenylcyclopropenone (DPC). The chain uses TRBV10-2 and TRBJ2-3; the D gene is perhaps TRBD2, from 6 matching bases. The source of this sequence is a woman aged 40 to 50 with alopecia areata. Some clones in this sample may be carry-over from other donors' samples. CDR3 region: CASSVLAYKGSDTQYF. The base sequence is TGCGCCAGCAGTGTACTAGCCTACAAGGGGTCAGATACGCAGTATTTT.